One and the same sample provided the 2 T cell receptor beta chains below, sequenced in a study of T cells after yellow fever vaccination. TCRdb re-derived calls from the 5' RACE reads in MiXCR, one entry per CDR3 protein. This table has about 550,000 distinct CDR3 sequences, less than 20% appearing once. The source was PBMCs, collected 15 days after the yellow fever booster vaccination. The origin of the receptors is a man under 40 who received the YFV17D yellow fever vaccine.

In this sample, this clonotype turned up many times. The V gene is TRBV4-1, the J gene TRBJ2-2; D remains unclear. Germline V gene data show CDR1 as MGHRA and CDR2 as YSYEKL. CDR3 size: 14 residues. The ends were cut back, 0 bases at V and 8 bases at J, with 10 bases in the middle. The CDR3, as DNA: TGCGCCAGCAGCCAAGATCCACTTGGAGGGGAGCTGTTTTTT. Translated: CASSQDPLGGELFF.

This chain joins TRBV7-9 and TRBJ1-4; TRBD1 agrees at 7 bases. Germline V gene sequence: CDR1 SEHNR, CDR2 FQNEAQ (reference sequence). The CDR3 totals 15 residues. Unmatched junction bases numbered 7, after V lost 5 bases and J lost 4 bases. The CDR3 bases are TGTGCCAGCAGCACGAGACAGGGTGATAATGAAAAACTGTTTTTT. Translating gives CASSTRQGDNEKLFF. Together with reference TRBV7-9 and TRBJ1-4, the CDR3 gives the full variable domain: DTGVSQNPRHKITKRGQNVTFRCDPISEHNRLYWYRQTLGQGPEFLTYFQNEAQLEKSRLLSDRFSAERPKGSFSTLEIQRTEQGDSAMYLCASSTRQGDNEKLFFGSGTQLSVL.